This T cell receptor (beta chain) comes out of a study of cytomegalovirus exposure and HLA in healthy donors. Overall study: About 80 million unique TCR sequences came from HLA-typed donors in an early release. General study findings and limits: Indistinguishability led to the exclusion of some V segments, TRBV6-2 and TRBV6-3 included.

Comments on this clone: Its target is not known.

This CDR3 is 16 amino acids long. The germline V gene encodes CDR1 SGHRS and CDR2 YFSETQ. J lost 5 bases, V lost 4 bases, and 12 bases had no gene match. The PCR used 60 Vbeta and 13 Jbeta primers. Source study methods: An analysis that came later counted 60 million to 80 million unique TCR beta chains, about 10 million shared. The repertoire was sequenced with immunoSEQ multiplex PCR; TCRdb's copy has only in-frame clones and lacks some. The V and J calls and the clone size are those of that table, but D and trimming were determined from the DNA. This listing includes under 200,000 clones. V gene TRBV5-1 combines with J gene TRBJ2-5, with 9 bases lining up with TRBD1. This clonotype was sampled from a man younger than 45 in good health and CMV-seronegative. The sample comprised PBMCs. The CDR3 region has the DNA TGCGCCAGCAGCCGGACCGGGACAGGGATTGGGGAGACCCAGTACTTC. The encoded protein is CASSRTGTGIGETQYF.